This T cell receptor (beta chain) was sequenced in a study of blood T cells in healthy people across ages. Study results and limitations: It was the long-lived donors that had more naive CD4+ cells and higher diversity than aged donors. Reliance upon unsorted PBMCs precluded definitive naive versus antigen-experienced comparison.

This clonotype was picked up a small number of times. Its antigen is undetermined. Researchers collected roughly 10 milliliters of peripheral blood from every single donor. Samples each yielded at least 5 micrograms of total RNA. This CDR3 is 16 amino acids long. Germline assignment: CDR1 MNHEY and CDR2 SVGEGT. Trimming took off 7 bases at V and 5 bases at J, with 21 bases between the two ends. Through a sample-barcoded 5' primer and a J-beta primer mix, a second PCR was run for about 7 to 12 cycles. TCRdb analysed the 5' RACE reads with MiXCR anew, one entry per CDR3 protein. The table includes some 880,000 distinct CDR3 sequences, roughly 34% detected once.

Sequenced sample: blood. The chain combines TRBV6-2 or TRBV6-3 with TRBJ2-1, with D possibly TRBD1 on 6 matching bases. This receptor was taken from a man aged 18 to 30 in good health. In nucleotides, the CDR3 is TGTGCCAGCACCCTTGTGGTGTCAGGGGAGAACAATGAGCAGTTCTTC. It codes for CASTLVVSGENNEQFF.